The subject of this entry is one T cell receptor beta chain. Germline CDR1 and CDR2: LGHNA and YSLEER. V gave up 0 bases and J gave up 4 bases, with 7 bases separating them. The CDR3 has 15 amino acids. The data derive from a study of OX40 agonist ivuxolimab in advanced cancers. TCRdb's copy holds only in-frame clones and misses some; the assay was immunoSEQ multiplex PCR. The sample carries 65,000 or so clones, 80% to 95% recorded once. This chain connects TRBV4-3 to TRBJ2-6; D remains unclear. This sample comprised CD4+ or CD8+ T cells sorted from blood, obtained in a trial of the OX40 agonist ivuxolimab. This TCR was recovered from an adult with an advanced solid tumor such as melanoma, head and neck, liver or kidney cancer. The DNA of the CDR3 is TGCGCCAGCAGCCAAGATGGATCCGGGGCCAACGTCCTGACTTTC. This translates into CASSQDGSGANVLTF.